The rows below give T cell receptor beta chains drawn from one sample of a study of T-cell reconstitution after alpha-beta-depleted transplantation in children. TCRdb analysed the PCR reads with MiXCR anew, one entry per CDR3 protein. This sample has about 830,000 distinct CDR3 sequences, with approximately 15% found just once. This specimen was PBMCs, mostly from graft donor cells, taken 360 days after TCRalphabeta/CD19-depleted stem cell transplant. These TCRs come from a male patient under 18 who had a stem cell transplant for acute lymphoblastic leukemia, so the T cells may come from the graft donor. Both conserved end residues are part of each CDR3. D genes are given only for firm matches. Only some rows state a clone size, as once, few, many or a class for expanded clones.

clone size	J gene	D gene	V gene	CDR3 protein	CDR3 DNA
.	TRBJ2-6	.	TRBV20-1	CSARALDRANVLTF	TGCAGTGCTAGAGCCCTGGACAGGGCCAACGTCCTGACTTTC
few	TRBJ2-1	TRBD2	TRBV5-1	CASRSGRVRSREGSYNEQFF	TGCGCCAGCAGATCCGGCAGGGTCAGGTCCCGGGAGGGCTCCTACAATGAGCAGTTCTTC
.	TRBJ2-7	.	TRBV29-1	CSVEAGRSYEQYF	TGCAGCGTTGAGGCGGGTCGCTCCTACGAGCAGTACTTC
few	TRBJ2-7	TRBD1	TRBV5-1	CASSLPGTGFPGQYF	TGCGCCAGCAGCTTGCCCGGGACAGGCTTCCCCGGGCAGTACTTC
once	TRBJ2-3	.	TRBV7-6	CASSSRWASTDTQYF	TGTGCCAGCAGCTCGAGATGGGCCAGCACAGATACGCAGTATTTT
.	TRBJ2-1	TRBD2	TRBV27	CASSPRTSGRMAGNEQFF	TGTGCCAGCAGTCCCCGGACTAGCGGGAGAATGGCGGGCAATGAGCAGTTCTTC
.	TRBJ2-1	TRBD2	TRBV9	CASSVSSGRAPNEQFF	TGTGCCAGCAGCGTGTCTAGCGGGAGGGCCCCCAATGAGCAGTTCTTC
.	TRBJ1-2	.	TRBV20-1	CSATLFPANYGYTF	TGCAGTGCCACCCTATTCCCAGCTAACTATGGCTACACCTTC
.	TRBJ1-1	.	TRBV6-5	CASSYSRGRRTEAFF	TGTGCCAGCAGTTACTCGCGGGGGCGTCGGACTGAAGCTTTCTTT
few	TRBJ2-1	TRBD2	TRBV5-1	CASSSTSGIVYNEQFF	TGCGCCAGCAGCTCCACTAGCGGGATAGTCTACAATGAGCAGTTCTTC
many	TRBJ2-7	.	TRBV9	CASSVGGDSSTYEQYF	TGTGCCAGCAGCGTAGGGGGGGACTCCTCCACCTACGAGCAGTACTTC
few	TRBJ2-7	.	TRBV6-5	CASSYSIRTDTYEQYF	TGTGCCAGCAGTTACTCGATCCGGACAGATACCTACGAGCAGTACTTC
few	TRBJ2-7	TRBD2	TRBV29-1	CSVVGLAGESYEQYF	TGCAGCGTTGTCGGACTAGCGGGAGAGAGCTACGAGCAGTACTTC
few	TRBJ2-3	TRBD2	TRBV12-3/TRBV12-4	CASSDVASGFLTDTQYF	TGTGCCAGCAGTGACGTGGCTAGCGGGTTCCTCACAGATACGCAGTATTTT
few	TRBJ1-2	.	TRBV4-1	CASSQAGINYGYTF	TGCGCCAGCAGCCAAGCGGGGATTAACTATGGCTACACCTTC
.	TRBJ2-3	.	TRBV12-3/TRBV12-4	CASSLFRAASTDTQYF	TGTGCCAGCAGTTTATTCCGAGCGGCCAGCACAGATACGCAGTATTTT
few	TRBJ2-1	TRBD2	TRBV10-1	CASSEERRLTGGRATYNEQFF	TGCGCCAGCAGTGAGGAACGACGACTGACGGGCGGGAGGGCGACCTACAATGAGCAGTTCTTC
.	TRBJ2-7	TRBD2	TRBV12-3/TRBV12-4	CASSSVVTSGSYEQYF	TGTGCCAGCAGTTCCGTGGTGACTAGCGGTTCCTACGAGCAGTACTTC
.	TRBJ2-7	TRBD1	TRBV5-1	CASSLAFGQGYEQYF	TGCGCCAGCAGCTTGGCTTTTGGACAGGGCTACGAGCAGTACTTC
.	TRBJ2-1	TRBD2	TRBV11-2	CASSLEAGTSGYNEQFF	TGTGCCAGCAGCTTAGAGGCCGGGACTAGCGGGTACAATGAGCAGTTCTTC
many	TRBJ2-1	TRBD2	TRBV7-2	CASSITGTTRMGEQFF	TGTGCCAGCAGCATTACCGGGACTACCCGGATGGGCGAGCAGTTCTTC
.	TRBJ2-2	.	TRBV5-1	CASSGRRNEAGELFF	TGCGCCAGCAGCGGCCGGAGGAACGAGGCCGGGGAGCTGTTTTTT
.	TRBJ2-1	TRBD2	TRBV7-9	CASSLALAIYNEQFF	TGTGCCAGCAGCTTAGCACTAGCGATTTACAATGAGCAGTTCTTC
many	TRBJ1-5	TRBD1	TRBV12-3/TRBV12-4	CASSETGDSNQPQHF	TGTGCCAGCAGCGAAACAGGGGATAGCAATCAGCCCCAGCATTTT
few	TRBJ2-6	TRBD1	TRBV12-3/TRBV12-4	CASSFYGQGYSGANVLTF	TGTGCCAGCAGTTTTTACGGACAGGGCTACTCTGGGGCCAACGTCCTGACTTTC
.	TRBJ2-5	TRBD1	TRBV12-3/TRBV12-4	CASSLALGQPMYQETQYF	TGTGCCAGCAGTTTAGCGCTGGGACAGCCCATGTACCAAGAGACCCAGTACTTC
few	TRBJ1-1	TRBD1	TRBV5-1	CASTWWDRGTEAFF	TGCGCCAGCACGTGGTGGGACAGGGGCACTGAAGCTTTCTTT
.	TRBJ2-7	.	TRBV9	CASSDRTSYEQYF	TGTGCCAGCAGCGACCGGACCTCCTACGAGCAGTACTTC
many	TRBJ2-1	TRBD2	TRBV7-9	CASSLGTTSYNEQFF	TGTGCCAGCTCCCTCGGGACTACCTCCTACAATGAGCAGTTCTTC
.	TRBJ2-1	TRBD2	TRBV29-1	CSVGLAAYNEQFF	TGCAGCGTAGGACTAGCGGCCTACAATGAGCAGTTCTTC
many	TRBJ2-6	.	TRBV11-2	CASSLVLQGGTGANVLTF	TGTGCCAGCAGCTTAGTCCTACAGGGAGGAACTGGGGCCAACGTCCTGACTTTC
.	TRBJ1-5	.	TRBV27	CASSLLGQTGNQPQHF	TGTGCCAGCAGTTTATTGGGGCAGACTGGCAATCAGCCCCAGCATTTT
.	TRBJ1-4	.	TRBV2	CASSSDTTNEKLFF	TGTGCCAGCAGTTCGGACACCACTAATGAAAAACTGTTTTTT
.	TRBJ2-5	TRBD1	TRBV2	CASRGDRIQETQYF	TGTGCCAGCAGGGGGGACAGGATCCAAGAGACCCAGTACTTC
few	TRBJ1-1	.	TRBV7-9	CASSAGASLGRAFF	TGTGCCAGCAGCGCCGGGGCTTCTCTCGGTCGAGCTTTCTTT
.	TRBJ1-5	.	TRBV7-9	CASSSPGANQPQHF	TGTGCCAGCAGCTCTCCAGGGGCGAATCAGCCCCAGCATTTT
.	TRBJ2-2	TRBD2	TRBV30	CAWSGSSGRGSGELFF	TGTGCCTGGAGCGGCTCTAGCGGGAGAGGTTCCGGGGAGCTGTTTTTT
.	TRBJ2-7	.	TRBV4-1	CASSQDHRQVFGSYEQYF	TGCGCCAGCAGCCAAGACCACCGCCAAGTCTTCGGCTCCTACGAGCAGTACTTC
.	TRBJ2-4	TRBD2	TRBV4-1	CASSQELVPGLAGVGRAKNIQYF	TGCGCCAGCAGCCAGGAACTCGTCCCGGGACTAGCGGGAGTCGGACGGGCCAAAAACATTCAGTACTTC
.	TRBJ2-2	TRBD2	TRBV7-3	CASSSPGLAGGYTGELFF	TGTGCCAGCAGTTCCCCGGGACTAGCGGGAGGATACACCGGGGAGCTGTTTTTT
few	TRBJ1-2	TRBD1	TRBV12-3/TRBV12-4	CASSGRTGTKYGYTF	TGTGCCAGCAGTGGACGGACAGGGACGAAGTATGGCTACACCTTC
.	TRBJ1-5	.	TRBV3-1	CASSQAAASNQPQHF	TGTGCCAGCAGCCAAGCGGCAGCCAGCAATCAGCCCCAGCATTTT
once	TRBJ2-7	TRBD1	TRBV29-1	CSVEVTGPYEQYF	TGCAGCGTTGAAGTGACAGGGCCCTACGAGCAGTACTTC
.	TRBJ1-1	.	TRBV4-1	CASSQGEVLTEAFF	TGCGCCAGCAGCCAAGGCGAGGTTCTTACTGAAGCTTTCTTT
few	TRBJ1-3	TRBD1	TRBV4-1	CASSQDLGEDRAGNTIYF	TGCGCCAGCAGCCAAGATTTGGGTGAGGACAGGGCCGGAAACACCATATATTTT
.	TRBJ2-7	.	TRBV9	CASSVDYSDYEQYF	TGTGCCAGCAGCGTCGACTACTCCGACTACGAGCAGTACTTC